This record covers a single TCR beta chain. Its antigen is unknown. This specimen comes from a study of cytomegalovirus exposure and HLA in healthy donors. The study, taken as a whole, reports: One later analysis reportedly identified an Asian-associated ancestry cluster that showed fewer N-insertions than the roughly 700-donor mean.

PCR involved 60 Vbeta and 13 Jbeta primers. Measured with immunoSEQ multiplex PCR; TCRdb has only the in-frame clones, and not every one. Of 110,000 to 150,000 clones listed, around 80% were seen once; the top ten hold roughly 4.5%. CDR3 length: 18 amino acids. V and J are TRBV21-1 and TRBJ1-5. TRBV21-1 is classified as a pseudogene. This TCR derives from a man aged 35-49 years in good health and CMV-seronegative. Sequenced material: PBMCs. CDR3 region: CASSFRKGSTVMNQPQHF. The CDR3 nucleotides read TGTGCCAGCAGCTTCCGTAAAGGGAGTACGGTTATGAATCAGCCCCAGCATTTT.